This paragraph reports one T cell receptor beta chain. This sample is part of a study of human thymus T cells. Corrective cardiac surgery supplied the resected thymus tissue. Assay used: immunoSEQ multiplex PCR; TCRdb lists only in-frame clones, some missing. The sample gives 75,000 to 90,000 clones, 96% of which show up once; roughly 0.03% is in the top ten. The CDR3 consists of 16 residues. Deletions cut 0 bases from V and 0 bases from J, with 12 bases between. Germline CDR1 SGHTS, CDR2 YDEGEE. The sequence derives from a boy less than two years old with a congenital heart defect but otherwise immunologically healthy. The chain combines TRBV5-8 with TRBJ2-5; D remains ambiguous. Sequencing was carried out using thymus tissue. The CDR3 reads CASSLAAVTYQETQYF. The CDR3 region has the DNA TGTGCCAGCAGCTTGGCGGCAGTCACGTACCAAGAGACCCAGTACTTC.